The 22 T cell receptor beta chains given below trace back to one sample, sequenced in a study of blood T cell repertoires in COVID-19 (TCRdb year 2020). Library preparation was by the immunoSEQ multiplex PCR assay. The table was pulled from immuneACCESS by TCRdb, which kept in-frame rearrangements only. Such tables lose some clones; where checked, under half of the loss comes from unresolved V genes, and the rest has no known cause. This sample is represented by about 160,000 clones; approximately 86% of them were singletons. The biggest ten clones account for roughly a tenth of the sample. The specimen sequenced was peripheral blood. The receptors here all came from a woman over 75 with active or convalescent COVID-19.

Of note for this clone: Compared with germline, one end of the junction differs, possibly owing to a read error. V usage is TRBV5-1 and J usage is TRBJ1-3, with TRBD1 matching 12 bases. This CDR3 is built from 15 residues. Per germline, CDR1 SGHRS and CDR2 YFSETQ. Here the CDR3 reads CASSWGQGAGNTIYF. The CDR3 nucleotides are TGCGCCAGCAGCTGGGGACAGGGGGCTGGGAACACCATATATTTT.

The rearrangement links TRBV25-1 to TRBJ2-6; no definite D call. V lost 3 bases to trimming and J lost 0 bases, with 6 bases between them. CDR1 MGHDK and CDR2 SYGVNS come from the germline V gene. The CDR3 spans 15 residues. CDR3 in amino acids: CASSDLGSGANVLTF. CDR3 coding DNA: TGTGCCAGCAGTGATCTCGGCTCTGGGGCCAACGTCCTGACTTTC.

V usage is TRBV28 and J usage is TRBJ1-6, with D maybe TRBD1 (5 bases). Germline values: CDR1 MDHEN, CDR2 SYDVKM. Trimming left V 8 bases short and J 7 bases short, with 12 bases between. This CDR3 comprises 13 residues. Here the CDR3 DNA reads TGTGCCAGCGGGTACAGGTGGAATTCACCCCTCCACTTT. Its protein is CASGYRWNSPLHF.

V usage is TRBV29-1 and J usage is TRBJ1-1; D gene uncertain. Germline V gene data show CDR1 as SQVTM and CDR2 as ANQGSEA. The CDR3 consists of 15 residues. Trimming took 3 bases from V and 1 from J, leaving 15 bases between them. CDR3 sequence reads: CSVEVFAVGNTEAFF. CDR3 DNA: TGCAGCGTTGAGGTTTTTGCGGTAGGGAACACTGAAGCTTTCTTT. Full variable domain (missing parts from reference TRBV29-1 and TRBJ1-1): SAVISQKPSRDICQRGTSLTIQCQVDSQVTMMFWYRQQPGQSLTLIATANQGSEATYESGFVIDKFPISRPNLTFSTLTVSNMSPEDSSIYLCSVEVFAVGNTEAFFGQGTRLTVV.

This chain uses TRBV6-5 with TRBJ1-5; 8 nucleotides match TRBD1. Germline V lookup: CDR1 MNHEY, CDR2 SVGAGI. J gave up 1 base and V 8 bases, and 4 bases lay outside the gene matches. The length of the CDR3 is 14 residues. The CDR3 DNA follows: TGTGCCAGCCTCCGGGACAGGAGCAATCAGCCCCAGCATTTT. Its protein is CASLRDRSNQPQHF.

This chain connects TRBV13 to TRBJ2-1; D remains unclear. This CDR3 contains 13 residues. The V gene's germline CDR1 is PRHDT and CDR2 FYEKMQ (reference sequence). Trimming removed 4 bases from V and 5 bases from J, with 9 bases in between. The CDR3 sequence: CASSSLLNNEQFF. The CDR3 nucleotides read TGTGCCAGCAGCTCCTTACTAAACAATGAGCAGTTCTTC.

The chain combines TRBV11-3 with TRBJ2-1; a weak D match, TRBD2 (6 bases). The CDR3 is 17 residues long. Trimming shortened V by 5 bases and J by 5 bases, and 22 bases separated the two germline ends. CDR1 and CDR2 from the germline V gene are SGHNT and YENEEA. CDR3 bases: TGTGCCAGCAGCATCGGGGGTGGCAGGAAGGGAAACAATGAGCAGTTCTTC. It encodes CASSIGGGRKGNNEQFF.

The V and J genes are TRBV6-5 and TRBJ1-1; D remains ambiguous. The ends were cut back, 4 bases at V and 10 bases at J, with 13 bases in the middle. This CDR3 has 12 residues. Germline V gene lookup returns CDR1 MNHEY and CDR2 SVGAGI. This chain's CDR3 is CASSSGPSRAFF. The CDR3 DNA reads TGTGCCAGCAGTTCCGGTCCCTCCCGAGCTTTCTTT.

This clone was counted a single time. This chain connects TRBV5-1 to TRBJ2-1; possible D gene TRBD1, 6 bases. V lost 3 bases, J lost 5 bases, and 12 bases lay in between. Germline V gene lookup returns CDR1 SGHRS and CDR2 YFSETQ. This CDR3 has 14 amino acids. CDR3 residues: CASSSPPGDNEQFF. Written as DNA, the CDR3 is TGCGCCAGCAGCTCTCCGCCAGGGGACAATGAGCAGTTCTTC.

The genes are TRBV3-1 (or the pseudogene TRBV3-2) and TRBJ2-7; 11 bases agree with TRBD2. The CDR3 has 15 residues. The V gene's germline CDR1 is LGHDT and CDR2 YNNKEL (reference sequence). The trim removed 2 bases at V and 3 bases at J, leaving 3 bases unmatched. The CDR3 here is CASSQTSGGYYEQYF. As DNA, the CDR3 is TGTGCCAGCAGCCAAACTAGCGGGGGTTACTACGAGCAGTACTTC.

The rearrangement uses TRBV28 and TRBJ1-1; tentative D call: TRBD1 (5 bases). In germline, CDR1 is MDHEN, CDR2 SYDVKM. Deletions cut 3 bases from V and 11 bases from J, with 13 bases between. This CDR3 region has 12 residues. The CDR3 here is CASSLERTIAFF. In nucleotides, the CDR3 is TGTGCCAGCAGTTTGGAGAGGACAATCGCTTTCTTT.

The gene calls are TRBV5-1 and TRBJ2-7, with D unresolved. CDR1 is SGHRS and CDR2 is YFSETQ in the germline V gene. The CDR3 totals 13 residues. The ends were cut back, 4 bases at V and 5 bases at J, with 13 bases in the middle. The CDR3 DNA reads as TGCGCCAGCAGCATACAATCCGAAAACGAGCAGTACTTC. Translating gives CASSIQSENEQYF.

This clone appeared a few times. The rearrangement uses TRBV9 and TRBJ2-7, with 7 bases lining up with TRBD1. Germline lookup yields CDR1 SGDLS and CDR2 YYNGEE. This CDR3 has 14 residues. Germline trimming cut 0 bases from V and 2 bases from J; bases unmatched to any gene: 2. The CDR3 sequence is CASSVGQGTYEQYF. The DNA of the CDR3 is TGTGCCAGCAGCGTAGGACAGGGAACCTACGAGCAGTACTTC.

The CDR3 region has the DNA TGTGCCAGCAGTTACTCGACGGGACAGGTTAATTCACCCCTCCACTTT. Translating gives CASSYSTGQVNSPLHF. The chain uses TRBV6-5 and TRBJ1-6; TRBD1 agrees at 8 bases. Trimming at V came to 0 bases and at J to 6 bases, leaving 4 bases not matched to a gene. This CDR3 is built from 16 residues. Germline CDR1 and CDR2: MNHEY and SVGAGI.

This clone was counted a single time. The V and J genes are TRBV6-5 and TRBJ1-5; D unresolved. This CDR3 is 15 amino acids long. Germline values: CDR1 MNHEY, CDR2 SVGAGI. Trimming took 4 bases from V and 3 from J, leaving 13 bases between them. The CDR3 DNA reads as TGTGCCAGCAGTTCCCTAGGCCCGTCCAATCAGCCCCAGCATTTT. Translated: CASSSLGPSNQPQHF.

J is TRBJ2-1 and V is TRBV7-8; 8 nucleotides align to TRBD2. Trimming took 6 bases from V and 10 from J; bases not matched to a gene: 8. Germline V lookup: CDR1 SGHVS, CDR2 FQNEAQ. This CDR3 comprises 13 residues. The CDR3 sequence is CASSRTSKDEQFF. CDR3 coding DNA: TGTGCCAGCAGTCGGACTAGCAAAGACGAGCAGTTCTTC.

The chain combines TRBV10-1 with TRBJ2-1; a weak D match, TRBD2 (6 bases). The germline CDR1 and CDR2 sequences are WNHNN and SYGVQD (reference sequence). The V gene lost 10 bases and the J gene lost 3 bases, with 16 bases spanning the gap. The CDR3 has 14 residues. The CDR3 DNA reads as TGCGCCACCTCCCGGGCGGGATTCTACAATGAGCAGTTCTTC. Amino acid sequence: CATSRAGFYNEQFF.

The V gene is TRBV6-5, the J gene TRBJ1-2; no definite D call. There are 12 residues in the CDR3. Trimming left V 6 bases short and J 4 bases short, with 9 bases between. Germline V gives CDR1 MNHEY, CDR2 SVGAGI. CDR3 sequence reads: CASRIIGYGYTF. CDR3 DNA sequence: TGTGCCAGCAGGATCATCGGCTATGGCTACACCTTC.

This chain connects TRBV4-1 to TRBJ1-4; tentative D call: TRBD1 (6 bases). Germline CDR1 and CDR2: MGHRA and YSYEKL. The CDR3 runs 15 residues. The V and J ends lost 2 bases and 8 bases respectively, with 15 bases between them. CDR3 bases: TGCGCCAGCAGCCAAACACAGGGATTTGACGAAAAACTGTTTTTT. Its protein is CASSQTQGFDEKLFF.

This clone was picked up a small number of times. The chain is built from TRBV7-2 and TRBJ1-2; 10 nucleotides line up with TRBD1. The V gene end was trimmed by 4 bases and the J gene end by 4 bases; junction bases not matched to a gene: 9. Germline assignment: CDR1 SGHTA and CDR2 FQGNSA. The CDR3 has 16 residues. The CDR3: CASSSPGQGFVYGYTF. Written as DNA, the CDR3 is TGTGCCAGCAGCTCACCGGGACAGGGGTTCGTCTATGGCTACACCTTC.

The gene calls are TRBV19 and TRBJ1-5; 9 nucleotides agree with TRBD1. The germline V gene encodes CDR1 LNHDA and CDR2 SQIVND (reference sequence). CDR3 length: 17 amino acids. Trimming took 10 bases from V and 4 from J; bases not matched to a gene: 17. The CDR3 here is CATAPSDRGGLNQPQHF. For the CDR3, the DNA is TGTGCCACCGCTCCGAGTGACAGGGGGGGACTGAATCAGCCCCAGCATTTT.

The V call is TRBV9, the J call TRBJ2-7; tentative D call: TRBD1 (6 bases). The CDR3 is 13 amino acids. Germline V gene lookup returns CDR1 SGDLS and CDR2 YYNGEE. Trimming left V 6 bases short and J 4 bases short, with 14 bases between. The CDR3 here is CASNQQGLYEQYF. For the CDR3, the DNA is TGTGCCAGCAATCAACAGGGTTTATACGAGCAGTACTTC. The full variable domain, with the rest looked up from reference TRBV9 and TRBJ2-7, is DSGVTQTPKHLITATGQRVTLRCSPRSGDLSVYWYQQSLDQGLQFLIQYYNGEERAKGNILERFSAQQFPDLHSELNLSSLELGDSALYFCASNQQGLYEQYFGPGTRLTVT.